This entry features one T cell receptor (beta chain) sequence. This sample was included in a study of blood T cell repertoires in COVID-19. Using immunoSEQ multiplex PCR, the repertoire was profiled, and TCRdb retains in-frame clones only, with some absent. The data show more than 300,000 clones, with about nine tenths seen just once and roughly 10% held by the top ten. This TCR was recovered from a woman aged 18-29 years who had recovered from COVID-19. Specimen: PBMCs or T cells enriched from blood (not recorded which).

In DNA, the CDR3 is TGTGCCAGCAGCTTAGGATGGTCCGGGAGGGCCCTCGATGAGCAGTTCTTC. Residues: CASSLGWSGRALDEQFF. This chain connects TRBV7-6 to TRBJ2-1; 8 bases line up with TRBD2. Germline-derived CDR1 and CDR2 are SGHVS and FNYEAQ. The J segment lost 8 bases and the V segment lost 1 base, leaving 13 bases of the junction unmatched. The CDR3 runs to 17 residues.